The 20 T cell receptor beta chains below all came from one sample that was sequenced in a study of CD8 T cells in ankylosing spondylitis. Via MiXCR, TCRdb re-called the 5' RACE reads, giving one row per CDR3 protein. The sample lists 150,000 to 200,000 distinct CDR3 sequences, 11% seen once, with roughly 29% in the top ten. Sequencing was carried out using blood, either unsorted or a sorted T cell fraction (not recorded which). These receptors were obtained from a male donor with ankylosing spondylitis or in good health (not recorded which).

In this sample, this clonotype turned up many times. V and J are TRBV20-1 and TRBJ2-3; 11 bases line up with TRBD1. Germline trimming cut 4 bases from V and 5 bases from J; bases unmatched to any gene: 5. Germline loops: CDR1 DFQATT, CDR2 SNEGSKA (reference sequence). This CDR3 is built from 14 residues. CDR3 sequence: CSATGQGALDTQYF. CDR3 nucleotides: TGCAGTGCTACCGGACAGGGGGCGTTAGATACGCAGTATTTT.

The chain recombines TRBV5-4 with TRBJ2-1; the match to TRBD2 covers 7 bases. V lost 3 bases to trimming and J lost 3 bases; unmatched junction nucleotides: 3. CDR1 and CDR2 from the germline V gene are SGHNT and YYREEE (reference sequence). The CDR3 has 14 residues. The CDR3 sequence is CASSSGGNYNEQFF. For the CDR3, the DNA is TGTGCCAGCAGCTCGGGGGGTAACTACAATGAGCAGTTCTTC.

In its sample, this clonotype was seen many times. The rearrangement links TRBV12-3 or TRBV12-4 to TRBJ1-1; 11 positions agree with TRBD1. The CDR3 sequence is 15 residues long. V was pared by 3 bases and J by 3 bases, with 3 bases of the junction left unmatched. CDR3 sequence reads: CASSLRTGGYTEAFF. In DNA, the CDR3 is TGTGCCAGCAGTTTGAGGACAGGGGGCTACACTGAAGCTTTCTTT.

There are a few counts of this clonotype. The chain has TRBV6-1 and TRBJ2-7, with D perhaps matching TRBD1 (6 bases). The germline CDR1 and CDR2 sequences are MNHNS and SASEGT. This CDR3 spans 15 amino acids. The ends were cut back, 6 bases at V and 0 bases at J, with 15 bases in the middle. The CDR3 DNA reads TGTGCCAGCAGACCCTCAGGGGAAAGCTCCTACGAGCAGTACTTC. Residues: CASRPSGESSYEQYF.

V gene TRBV7-2 combines with J gene TRBJ1-1; 11 bases are a match to TRBD1. CDR1 SGHTA and CDR2 FQGNSA come from the germline V gene. This CDR3 spans 14 amino acids. V was pared by 5 bases and J by 5 bases, with 4 bases of the junction left unmatched. The DNA for the CDR3 is TGTGCCAGCAGCCGGGGACAGGGGGAGACTGAAGCTTTCTTT. This codes for CASSRGQGETEAFF.

The J gene is TRBJ2-3, the V gene TRBV7-2, with D possibly TRBD2 on 6 matching bases. This CDR3 is built from 13 residues. The germline CDR1 and CDR2 sequences are SGHTA and FQGNSA. V was pared by 2 bases and J by 5 bases, with 8 bases between. CDR3 residues: CASSLHGGDTQYF. The DNA for the CDR3 is TGTGCCAGCAGCTTACACGGGGGAGATACGCAGTATTTT. Supplemented by reference TRBV7-2 and TRBJ2-3, the full variable domain reads GAGVSQSPSNKVTEKGKDVELRCDPISGHTALYWYRQSLGQGLEFLIYFQGNSAPDKSGLPSDRFSAERTGGSVSTLTIQRTQQEDSAVYLCASSLHGGDTQYFGPGTRLTVL.

The sample holds many counts of this clonotype. V gene TRBV6-5 combines with J gene TRBJ2-3; D is undetermined. Germline V lookup: CDR1 MNHEY, CDR2 SVGAGI. This CDR3 is built from 15 residues. Trimming left V 1 base short and J 0 bases short, with 8 bases between. CDR3 coding DNA: TGTGCCAGCAGTTACTACGGATCTAGCACAGATACGCAGTATTTT. Its translation is CASSYYGSSTDTQYF.

This rearrangement joins TRBV5-6 to TRBJ1-2; no reliable D call. Per the germline V gene, CDR1 is SGHDT and CDR2 is YYEEEE. This CDR3 has 11 residues. With 1 base removed from V and 8 bases from J, the gap between germline ends came to 6 bases. This CDR3 reads CASSLRRGYTF. CDR3 DNA sequence: TGTGCCAGCAGCTTGCGGAGGGGCTACACCTTC. Full variable domain (rest looked up from reference TRBV5-6 and TRBJ1-2): DAGVTQSPTHLIKTRGQQVTLRCSPKSGHDTVSWYQQALGQGPQFIFQYYEEEERQRGNFPDRFSGHQFPNYSSELNVNALLLGDSALYLCASSLRRGYTFGSGTRLTVV.

V gene TRBV18 combines with J gene TRBJ2-1; D might be TRBD1 (5 bases). The ends were cut back, 2 bases at V and 9 bases at J, with 8 bases in the middle. Per germline, CDR1 KGHSH and CDR2 LQKENI. The CDR3 spans 12 residues. The CDR3 sequence is CASSPRTSEQFF. CDR3 in DNA: TGTGCCAGCTCACCAAGGACAAGTGAGCAGTTCTTC.

The chain combines TRBV6-2 or TRBV6-3 with TRBJ2-7; the D gene is possibly TRBD1 (6 bases). Per germline, CDR1 MNHEY and CDR2 SVGEGT. The CDR3 is 15 residues long. V dropped 5 bases and J dropped 3 bases, with 17 bases sitting between them. This CDR3 reads CASSHNRDIHYEQYF. CDR3 nucleotide sequence: TGTGCCAGCAGTCATAACCGGGACATCCACTACGAGCAGTACTTC.

This clonotype was observed a single time. The junction does not match germline at one end; this may be a read error. The chain links TRBV2 to TRBJ2-7, with a possible D match to TRBD1 (5 bases). The CDR3 spans 15 residues. Looked up from germline, CDR1 is SNHLY and CDR2 is FYNNEI. CDR3 in DNA: TGTGCCAGCAGGGAAACAGGAAAAGGTTTTGACGAGCAGTGCTTC. Protein sequence: CASRETGKGFDEQCF.

This clonotype was seen ten or more times. V and J are TRBV4-3 and TRBJ2-5; perhaps TRBD2 as D (6 bases). The CDR3 length is 16 residues. V shed 1 base and J shed 0 bases, with 12 bases lying between them. Germline-derived CDR1 and CDR2 are LGHNA and YSLEER. CDR3 in amino acids: CASSQGSRDYQETQYF. CDR3 DNA: TGCGCCAGCAGCCAAGGGTCCCGGGACTACCAAGAGACCCAGTACTTC.

The chain combines TRBV5-6 with TRBJ2-7, with TRBD1 matching over 8 bases. V dropped 5 bases and J dropped 3; count of bases not matched to a gene: 10. The CDR3 is made up of 15 amino acids. Germline assignment: CDR1 SGHDT and CDR2 YYEEEE. Written as DNA, the CDR3 is TGTGCCAGCAGTGAAACCGGACAGGGCCTCTACGAGCAGTACTTC. Encoded protein: CASSETGQGLYEQYF.

This clonotype was detected a few times. As DNA, the CDR3 is TGCGCCAGCAGCTTCACACCACAGGGGGCGGATGGCTACACCTTC. Residues: CASSFTPQGADGYTF. This chain links TRBV5-1 with TRBJ1-2; 9 nucleotides match TRBD1. V trimming: 2 bases; J trimming: 6 bases; junction bases outside the gene matches: 8. Germline-derived CDR1 and CDR2 are SGHRS and YFSETQ. CDR3 length equals 15 residues. The full variable domain, its missing parts supplied by reference TRBV5-1 and TRBJ1-2, is KAGVTQTPRYLIKTRGQQVTLSCSPISGHRSVSWYQQTPGQGLQFLFEYFSETQRNKGNFPGRFSGRQFSNSRSEMNVSTLELGDSALYLCASSFTPQGADGYTFGSGTRLTVV.

This clonotype was picked up many times. J is TRBJ1-2 and V is TRBV12-3 or TRBV12-4; D call uncertain. Trimming took off 2 bases at V and 3 bases at J, with 7 bases between the two ends. The CDR3 has 13 residues. CDR3 sequence (DNA): TGTGCCAGCAGTTTAAGGCGGGACTATGGCTACACCTTC. It specifies CASSLRRDYGYTF.

This clonotype was observed at least ten times. The chain combines TRBV4-3 with TRBJ2-2; 7 bases line up with TRBD2. V lost 1 base to trimming and J lost 2 bases; unmatched junction nucleotides: 1. CDR1 LGHNA and CDR2 YSLEER come from the germline V gene. The CDR3 contains 15 residues. CDR3 sequence reads: CASSQGLANTGELFF. The CDR3 DNA follows: TGCGCCAGCAGCCAAGGACTAGCAAACACCGGGGAGCTGTTTTTT.

There are a few counts of this clonotype. This chain joins TRBV6-1 and TRBJ2-1; 7 bases are a match to TRBD2. Germline V gene sequence: CDR1 MNHNS, CDR2 SASEGT. CDR3 length equals 15 residues. V trimming: 4 bases; J trimming: 4 bases; junction bases outside the gene matches: 7. The CDR3 nucleotides are TGTGCCAGCAGTGGAACTAGCGCCCCTTACAATGAGCAGTTCTTC. This encodes CASSGTSAPYNEQFF.

J is TRBJ2-5 and V is TRBV20-1; D may be TRBD2 (5 bases). This CDR3 spans 17 amino acids. The V end lost 0 bases, the J end lost 2 bases, and 19 bases lay between the germline ends. CDR1 is DFQATT, CDR2 SNEGSKA, per germline (reference sequence). The CDR3 sequence is CSARDVPLAEPQETQYF. Written as DNA, the CDR3 is TGCAGTGCTAGAGACGTCCCGCTAGCTGAACCGCAAGAGACCCAGTACTTC.

This clonotype was observed many times. The genes are TRBV12-3 or TRBV12-4 and TRBJ1-5; no clear D gene. CDR3 size: 13 residues. The germline V and J ends were trimmed by 1 base and 7 bases, with 8 bases remaining between them. In DNA, the CDR3 is TGTGCCAGCAGTTTAGGTCCCCGGCAGCCCCAGCATTTT. This encodes CASSLGPRQPQHF.

This clonotype was seen ten or more times. The chain links TRBV29-1 to TRBJ2-1; TRBD2 matches at 8 bases. The CDR3 is 15 residues long. The germline V gene encodes CDR1 SQVTM and CDR2 ANQGSEA. Unmatched junction bases numbered 2, after V lost 0 bases and J lost 1 base. CDR3 DNA: TGCAGCGTTGAAGACGGGACTAGGTCCTACAATGAGCAGTTCTTC. Amino acid sequence: CSVEDGTRSYNEQFF.